A selection of T cell receptor beta chains follows, all from one sample in a study of blood T cell repertoires in COVID-19. TCRdb's copy holds only in-frame clones and misses some; the assay was immunoSEQ multiplex PCR. This sample carries 380,000 or so clones, 89% of them seen once, and the ten largest clones take around 1.2%. Sequenced sample: peripheral blood. The receptors originated from a man in his forties with acute or convalescent COVID-19. The CDR3 runs from the conserved cysteine through the conserved F or W. The D gene is left open where the match is weak. Some rows have no size entry. The others give once, few or many, or a class for an expanded clone.

TRBJ2-7 TRBD2 . TRBV6-2/TRBV6-3 TGTGCCAGCAGTTTTGTAGCGGGGGCCAGCTCCTACGAGCAGTACTTC CASSFVAGASSYEQYF
TRBJ2-5 . once TRBV4-2 TGTGCCAGCAGCCAAGAAAGCGAGGGATTCTTAGAGACCCAGTACTTC CASSQESEGFLETQYF
TRBJ1-1 . . TRBV10-3 TGTGCCATCAGTGACGCGTCCGGTAGGGGCCGAGACAAGAACACTGAAGCTTTCTTT CAISDASGRGRDKNTEAFF
TRBJ2-1 . . TRBV19 TGTGCCAGTAGTTACCATGGCACTAGGGATAAATCTTACAATGAGCAGTTCTTC CASSYHGTRDKSYNEQFF
TRBJ2-7 TRBD2 once TRBV10-3 TGTGCCATCAGCTCACCTATCGGGGGGTGGGAGCAGTACTTC CAISSPIGGWEQYF
TRBJ1-1 . . TRBV19 TGTGCCAGTAGTAAAACAGGGAACACTGAAGCTTTCTTT CASSKTGNTEAFF
TRBJ1-4 . . TRBV28 TGTGCCAGCAGCCCAGGGCTGGCTAATGAAAAACTGTTTTTT CASSPGLANEKLFF
TRBJ1-5 . . TRBV9 TGTGCCAGCAGCAGACTCGACAATCAGCCCCAGCATTTT CASSRLDNQPQHF
TRBJ2-1 . . TRBV29-1 TGCAGCGCCCACAGTGGGAGTTGGTCCTACAATGAGCAGTTCTTC CSAHSGSWSYNEQFF
TRBJ2-7 . . TRBV24-1 TGTGCCATCCGGAGAGCGACAGACTCCTACGAGCAGTACTTC CAIRRATDSYEQYF
TRBJ2-7 TRBD2 . TRBV19 TGTGCCAGTAGTGTGACCCATCCGGGACTAGCGGGACACGAGCAGTACTTC CASSVTHPGLAGHEQYF
TRBJ1-2 TRBD1 . TRBV6-6 TGTGCCAGCAGTCCAAGGGGGCGAAGCATTTATGGCTACACCTTC CASSPRGRSIYGYTF
TRBJ2-3 . . TRBV7-9 TGTGCCAGCAGCAGGAATCACCTTGGTGATTTCCAATCCACCAGTAATACGCAGTATTTT CASSRNHLGDFQSTSNTQYF
TRBJ2-2 . . TRBV29-1 TGCAGCGTTTTGACTAACCCCGGGGAGCTGTTTTTT CSVLTNPGELFF
TRBJ2-1 . . TRBV9 TGTGCCAGCAGCGGTAGCTCGGGATCCTACAATGAGCAGTTCTTC CASSGSSGSYNEQFF
TRBJ1-1 . . TRBV9 TGTGCCAGTACTAGGGGAGGATATATTGAAGCTTTCTTT CASTRGGYIEAFF
TRBJ2-1 . . TRBV7-9 TGTGCCAGCAGCTTGCCTCGGGACAACATTGAGAATGAGCAGTTCTTC CASSLPRDNIENEQFF
TRBJ2-3 . . TRBV12-5 TGTGCTAGTGGCATGGGCGGGGCTCCAGATACGCAGTATTTT CASGMGGAPDTQYF
TRBJ2-1 TRBD2 . TRBV5-4 TGTGCCAGCAGCTCAGTCCCCCCTACTAGCGGGAGCAAGGGTGAGCAGTTCTTC CASSSVPPTSGSKGEQFF
TRBJ2-7 . . TRBV5-1 TGCGCCAGCAGCTACGACCGAGGGGGTCGATACGAGCAGTACTTC CASSYDRGGRYEQYF
TRBJ2-7 TRBD1 . TRBV5-4 TGTGCCAGCAGCCTCACAGGGGAAACCTACGAGCAGTACTTC CASSLTGETYEQYF
TRBJ2-1 TRBD2 . TRBV6-5 TGTGCCAGCAGTTACCGACTAGCGGGGGAGCAGTTCTTC CASSYRLAGEQFF